A single sample is the source of the 13 T cell receptor beta chains below, sequenced in a study of T cells in Graves' hyperthyroidism and ophthalmopathy. Amplification of TCR beta CDR3 regions was performed using RNA transcripts as template. An initial round of RT-PCR targeting the TCR CDR3 relied on the HTBI primer set. TCRdb re-analysed the multiplex PCR reads in MiXCR, keeping a single row per CDR3 protein. The table has about 760,000 distinct CDR3 sequences, just over 35% seen once. The sample consisted of blood. The receptor set was obtained from a woman in her forties with Graves' hyperthyroidism.

There are many counts of this clonotype. V usage is TRBV5-6 and J usage is TRBJ1-1; no reliable D call. Germline assignment: CDR1 SGHDT and CDR2 YYEEEE. The CDR3 contains 13 residues. Between the trimmed V and J ends, which lost 10 bases and 4 bases, there was a span of 17 bases. For the CDR3, the DNA is TGTGCCTCAGAGGCGGGGTTTAGCACTGAAGCTTTCTTT. Translating it yields CASEAGFSTEAFF.

This clonotype has more than one count but fewer than ten. This sequence joins TRBV9 and TRBJ2-7, with D possibly TRBD2 on 7 matching bases. CDR1 and CDR2 from the germline V gene are SGDLS and YYNGEE. The CDR3 consists of 16 residues. The ends were cut back, 0 bases at V and 0 bases at J, with 13 bases in the middle. In nucleotides, the CDR3 is TGTGCCAGCAGCGTAGCAGGCGGGGGCCACTCCTACGAGCAGTACTTC. Translated, it gives CASSVAGGGHSYEQYF.

This clonotype was observed at least ten times. The chain carries TRBV5-6 and TRBJ1-2, with D possibly matching TRBD1 (5 bases). Germline CDR1 is SGHDT and CDR2 is YYEEEE. V dropped 2 bases and J dropped 8 bases, with 19 bases sitting between them. The CDR3 covers 15 residues. The CDR3 DNA is TGTGCCAGCAGCTTTATGGGTCTGGGGCTGGGCGGCTACACCTTC. This sequence encodes CASSFMGLGLGGYTF.

This clonotype was detected ten times or more. V usage is TRBV7-9 and J usage is TRBJ1-1; D remains ambiguous. Germline-derived CDR1 and CDR2 are SEHNR and FQNEAQ (reference sequence). Trimming pared 5 bases from V and 1 base from J, leaving 11 bases between. The CDR3 has 14 residues. The CDR3: CASSLLGKNTEAFF. The CDR3 DNA follows: TGTGCCAGCAGCCTCCTGGGGAAGAACACTGAAGCTTTCTTT. The full variable domain, in which reference TRBV7-9 and TRBJ1-1 provide the parts outside the CDR3, is DTGVSQNPRHKITKRGQNVTFRCDPISEHNRLYWYRQTLGQGPEFLTYFQNEAQLEKSRLLSDRFSAERPKGSFSTLEIQRTEQGDSAMYLCASSLLGKNTEAFFGQGTRLTVV.

The V and J genes are TRBV20-1 and TRBJ2-5, with a possible D match to TRBD2 (6 bases). Germline V lookup: CDR1 DFQATT, CDR2 SNEGSKA (reference sequence). This CDR3 spans 14 amino acids. V lost 1 base and J lost 3, with 12 bases in between. CDR3 in amino acids: CSARVAAGKETQYF. The CDR3 DNA reads TGCAGTGCTAGAGTAGCGGCGGGGAAAGAGACCCAGTACTTC.

The gene calls are TRBV25-1 and TRBJ1-2; D is perhaps TRBD1 (5 bases). Between the trimmed V and J ends, which lost 5 bases and 4 bases, there was a span of 20 bases. Germline-derived CDR1 and CDR2 are MGHDK and SYGVNS. The CDR3 covers 16 residues. The CDR3 sequence: CASSLGMRGRIYGYTF. The DNA of the CDR3 is TGTGCCAGCAGTTTAGGGATGAGGGGCAGGATCTATGGCTACACCTTC.

This clonotype was counted many times. V is TRBV7-2 and J is TRBJ1-5, with TRBD1 matching 9 bases. The germline CDR1 and CDR2 sequences are SGHTA and FQGNSA. Unmatched junction bases numbered 10, after V lost 5 bases and J lost 2 bases. This CDR3 has 17 amino acids. Here the CDR3 DNA reads TGTGCCAGCAGCGCAAGGAGGACAGGGGTAGGCAATCAGCCCCAGCATTTT. This encodes CASSARRTGVGNQPQHF.

The chain joins TRBV25-1 to TRBJ1-2; D unresolved. The germline CDR1 and CDR2 sequences are MGHDK and SYGVNS. V was trimmed by 8 bases and J by 2 bases, leaving 12 bases between them. The CDR3 runs to 13 residues. The CDR3 sequence is CASLESANYGYTF. Here the CDR3 DNA reads TGTGCCAGCCTGGAGTCGGCGAACTATGGCTACACCTTC.

V gene TRBV10-3 combines with J gene TRBJ1-5; D possibly corresponds to TRBD1 (5 bases). Germline V gene data show CDR1 as ENHRY and CDR2 as SYGVKD. Trimming pared 10 bases from V and 0 bases from J, leaving 16 bases between. This CDR3 is 15 amino acids long. Here the CDR3 DNA reads TGTGCCACCAACGGGGGGGGGGATAGCAATCAGCCCCAGCATTTT. It translates to CATNGGGDSNQPQHF.

This clonotype was observed many times. This CDR3 is CASSLDGGEQYF. The CDR3 DNA follows: TGCGCCAGCAGCTTGGACGGGGGCGAGCAGTACTTC. The chain links TRBV5-1 to TRBJ2-7, with D tentatively TRBD2 (6 bases). This CDR3 is built from 12 residues. V lost 0 bases and J lost 6, with 7 bases in between. Per the germline V gene, CDR1 is SGHRS and CDR2 is YFSETQ.

The rearrangement uses TRBV4-1 and TRBJ2-5, with D perhaps matching TRBD1 (5 bases). The CDR3 extends over 15 amino acids. V lost 1 base to trimming and J lost 5 bases, with 14 bases between them. From germline, CDR1 is MGHRA and CDR2 YSYEKL. CDR3 sequence: CASSQVGGAVETQYF. CDR3 nucleotides: TGCGCCAGCAGCCAAGTAGGTGGGGCCGTGGAGACCCAGTACTTC.

The chain recombines TRBV29-1 with TRBJ1-2, with D possibly TRBD1 on 5 matching bases. Germline CDR1 SQVTM, CDR2 ANQGSEA. The length of the CDR3 is 11 residues. Trimming left V 7 bases short and J 4 bases short, with 10 bases between. CDR3 residues: CSAGTFYGYTF. CDR3 in DNA: TGCAGCGCAGGGACCTTCTATGGCTACACCTTC.

This clonotype was found many times. The chain couples TRBV20-1 to TRBJ1-2; D call uncertain. The ends were cut back, 3 bases at V and 4 bases at J, with 6 bases in the middle. CDR1 and CDR2 (germline): DFQATT, SNEGSKA (reference sequence). CDR3 size: 11 residues. The CDR3 nucleotides are TGCAGTGCTAGCTACAGCTATGGCTACACCTTC. Amino acid sequence: CSASYSYGYTF.